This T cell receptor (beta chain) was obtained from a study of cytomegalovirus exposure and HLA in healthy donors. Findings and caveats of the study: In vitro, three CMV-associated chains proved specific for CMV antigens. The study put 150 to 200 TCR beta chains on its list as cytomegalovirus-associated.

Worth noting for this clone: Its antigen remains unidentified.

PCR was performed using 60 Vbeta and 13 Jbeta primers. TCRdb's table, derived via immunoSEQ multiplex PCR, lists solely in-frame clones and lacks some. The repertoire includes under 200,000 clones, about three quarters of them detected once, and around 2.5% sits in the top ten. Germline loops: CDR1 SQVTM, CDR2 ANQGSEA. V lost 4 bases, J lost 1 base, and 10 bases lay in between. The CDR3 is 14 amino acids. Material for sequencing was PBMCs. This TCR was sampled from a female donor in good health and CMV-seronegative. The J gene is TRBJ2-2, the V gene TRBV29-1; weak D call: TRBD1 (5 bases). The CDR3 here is CSVGAGRNTGELFF. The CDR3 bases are TGCAGCGTTGGGGCAGGGCGGAACACCGGGGAGCTGTTTTTT.